This TCR beta chain was obtained from a study of Graves' ophthalmopathy and Graves' hyperthyroidism. Study at large: At the time of initial diagnosis and before any treatment, peripheral blood was collected. The study, taken as a whole, reports: Blood samples also showed most expanded thyroid clonotypes exceeding 0.001 frequency.

Presentation of ophthalmopathy in the donors involved moderate-to-severe activity, CAS ≥3, NOSPECS ≥4 and a duration under 3 months. This CDR3 has 14 amino acids. Trimming stripped 1 base from V and 7 bases from J, with 14 bases between. Germline values: CDR1 SNHLY, CDR2 FYNNEI. Comments on this clonotype: Its target is unknown.

Investigators amplified TCR beta CDR3 regions from RNA transcripts. Scientists carried out first-round RT-PCR using HTBI primers and then a second-round multiplex PCR. TCRdb fed the multiplex PCR reads into MiXCR, producing one record per CDR3 protein. The repertoire holds some 240,000 distinct CDR3 sequences, with about 46% as singletons. The sequence was obtained from an adult man with Graves' ophthalmopathy. The J gene is TRBJ2-7, the V gene TRBV2; D uncertain. The sample comprised peripheral blood. The DNA of the CDR3 is TGTGCCAGCAGTGAAGAAGCAACCATTAGGGAGCAGTACTTC. It specifies CASSEEATIREQYF.